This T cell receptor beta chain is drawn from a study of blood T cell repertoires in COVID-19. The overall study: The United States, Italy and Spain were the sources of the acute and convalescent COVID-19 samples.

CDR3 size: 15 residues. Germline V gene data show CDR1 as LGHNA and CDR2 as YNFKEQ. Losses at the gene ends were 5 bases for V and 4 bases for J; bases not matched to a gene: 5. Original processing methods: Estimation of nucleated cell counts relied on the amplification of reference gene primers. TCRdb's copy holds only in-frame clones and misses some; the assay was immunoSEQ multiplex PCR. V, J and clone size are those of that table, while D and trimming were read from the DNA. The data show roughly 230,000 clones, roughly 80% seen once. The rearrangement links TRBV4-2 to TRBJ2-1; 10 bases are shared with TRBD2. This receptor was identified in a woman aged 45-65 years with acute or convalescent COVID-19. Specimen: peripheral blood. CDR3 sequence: CASSDPSGGYNEQFF. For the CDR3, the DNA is TGTGCCAGCAGCGATCCTAGCGGGGGATACAATGAGCAGTTCTTC.